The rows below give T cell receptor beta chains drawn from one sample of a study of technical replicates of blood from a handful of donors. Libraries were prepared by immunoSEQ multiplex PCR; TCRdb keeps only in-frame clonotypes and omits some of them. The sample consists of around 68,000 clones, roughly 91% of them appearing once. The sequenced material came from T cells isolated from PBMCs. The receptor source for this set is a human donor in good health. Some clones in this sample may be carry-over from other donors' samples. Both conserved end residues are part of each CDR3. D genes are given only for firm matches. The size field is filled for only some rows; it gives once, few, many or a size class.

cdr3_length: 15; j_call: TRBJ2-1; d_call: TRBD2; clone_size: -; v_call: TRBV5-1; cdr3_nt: TGCGCCAGCAGTTGGCGGGGGAGCGGGACCCCCCTGCAGTTCTTC; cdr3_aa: CASSWRGSGTPLQFF
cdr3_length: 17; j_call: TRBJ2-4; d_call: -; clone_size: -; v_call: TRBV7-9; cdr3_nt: TGTGCCAGCAGCTCCCGGGACTTCAGCAAGGAGGTTACCATTCAGTACTTC; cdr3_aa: CASSSRDFSKEVTIQYF
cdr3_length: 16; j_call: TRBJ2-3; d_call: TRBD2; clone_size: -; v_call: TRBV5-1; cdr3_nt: TGCGCCAGCAGCATCGGGACTAGCGGGAACACAGATACGCAGTATTTT; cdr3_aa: CASSIGTSGNTDTQYF
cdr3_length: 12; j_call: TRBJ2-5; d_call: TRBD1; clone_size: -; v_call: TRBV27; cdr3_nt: TGTGCCAGCATGAGGCAGCAGGGGGCCCAGTACTTC; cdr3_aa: CASMRQQGAQYF
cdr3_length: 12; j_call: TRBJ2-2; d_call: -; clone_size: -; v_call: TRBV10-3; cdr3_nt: TGTGCCATCTCCTACAGGGCCGGGGAGCTGTTTTTT; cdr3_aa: CAISYRAGELFF
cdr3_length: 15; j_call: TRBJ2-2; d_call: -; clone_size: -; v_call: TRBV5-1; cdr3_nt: TGCGCCAGCAGCTTGTGGGGCGAGAACACCGGGGAGCTGTTTTTT; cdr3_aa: CASSLWGENTGELFF
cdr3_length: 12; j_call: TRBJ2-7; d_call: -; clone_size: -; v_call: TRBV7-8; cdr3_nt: TGTGCCAGCAGTCGGAGTCTCCGCGAGCAGTACTTC; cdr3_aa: CASSRSLREQYF
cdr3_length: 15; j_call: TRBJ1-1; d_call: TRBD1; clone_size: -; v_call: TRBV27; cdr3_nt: TGTGCCAGCAGTTTTGACAGGGGGCGTTTTGCTGAAGCTTTCTTT; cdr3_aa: CASSFDRGRFAEAFF
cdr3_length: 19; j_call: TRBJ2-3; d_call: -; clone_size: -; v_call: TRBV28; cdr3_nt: TGTGCCAGCAGCCCACTTTTGCTGGGGCGGGAAGGGCGCACAGATACGCAGTATTTT; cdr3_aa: CASSPLLLGREGRTDTQYF
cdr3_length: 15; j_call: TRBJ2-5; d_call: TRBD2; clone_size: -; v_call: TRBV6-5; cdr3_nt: TGTGCCAGCAGACCGCTAGCGGGGGGCGGAGAGACCCAGTACTTC; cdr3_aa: CASRPLAGGGETQYF
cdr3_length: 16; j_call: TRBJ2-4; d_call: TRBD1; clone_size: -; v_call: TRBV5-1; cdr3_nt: TGCGCCAGCAGCTCCACAGGGGGCGCAGGCCAAAACATTCAGTACTTC; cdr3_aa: CASSSTGGAGQNIQYF
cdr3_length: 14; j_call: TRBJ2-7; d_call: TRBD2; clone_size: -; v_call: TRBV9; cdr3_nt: TGTGCCAGCAGCGTTCTTAGCGGGAGCTACGAGCAGTACTTC; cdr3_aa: CASSVLSGSYEQYF
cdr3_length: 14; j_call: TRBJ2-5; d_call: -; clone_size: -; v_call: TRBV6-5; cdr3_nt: TGTGCCGGCCGCCCGATAGCGTACGAAGTGGCCCAGTACTTC; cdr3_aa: CAGRPIAYEVAQYF
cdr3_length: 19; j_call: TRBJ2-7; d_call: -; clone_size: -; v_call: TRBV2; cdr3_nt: TGTGCCAGCAGTGATCGGGGAAGTTTCGTTCCGTTCAGTTCCTACGAGCAGTACTTC; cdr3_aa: CASSDRGSFVPFSSYEQYF
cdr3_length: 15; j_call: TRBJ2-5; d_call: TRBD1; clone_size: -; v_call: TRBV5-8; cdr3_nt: TGTGCCAGCAGTCACCGGGACAGGGGACGGGAGACCCAGTACTTC; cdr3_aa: CASSHRDRGRETQYF
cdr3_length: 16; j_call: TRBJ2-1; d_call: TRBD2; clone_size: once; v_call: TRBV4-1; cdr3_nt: TGCGCCAGCAGCCTCCTCTCTGGGAGGGGAAGGAATGAGCAGTTCTTC; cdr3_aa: CASSLLSGRGRNEQFF
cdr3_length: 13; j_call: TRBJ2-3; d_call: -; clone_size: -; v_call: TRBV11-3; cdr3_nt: TGTGCCAGCAGCTTACCAGGGACAGATACGCAGTATTTT; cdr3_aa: CASSLPGTDTQYF
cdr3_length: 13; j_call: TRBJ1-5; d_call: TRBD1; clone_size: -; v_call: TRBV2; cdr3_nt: TGTGCCAGCAGTTGGGACAGGAATCAGCCCCAGCATTTT; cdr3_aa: CASSWDRNQPQHF
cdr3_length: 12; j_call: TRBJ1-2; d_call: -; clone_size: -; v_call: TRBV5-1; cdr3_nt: TGCGCCAGCCGCGGGGGGGCAGGAGGCTACACCTTC; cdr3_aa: CASRGGAGGYTF
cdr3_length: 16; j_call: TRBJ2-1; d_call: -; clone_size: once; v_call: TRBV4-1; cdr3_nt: TGCGCCAGCAGCCACCCGGGGACAAGCTCCTACAATGAGCAGTTCTTC; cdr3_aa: CASSHPGTSSYNEQFF
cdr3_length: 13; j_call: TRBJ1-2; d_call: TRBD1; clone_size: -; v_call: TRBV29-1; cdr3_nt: TGCAGCGTTGACGGCAGGGGGTCGGGAGGCTACACCTTC; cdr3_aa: CSVDGRGSGGYTF
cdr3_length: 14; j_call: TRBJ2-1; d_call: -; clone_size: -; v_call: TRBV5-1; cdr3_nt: TGCGCCAGCATCCTGGGACTCAACTACAATGAGCAGTTCTTC; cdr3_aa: CASILGLNYNEQFF
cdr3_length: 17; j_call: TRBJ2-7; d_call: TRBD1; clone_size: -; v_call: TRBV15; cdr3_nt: TGTGCCACCAGCCGCTCGTTTGGTGGACAGGGGAGAGGCGAGCAGTACTTC; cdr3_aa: CATSRSFGGQGRGEQYF
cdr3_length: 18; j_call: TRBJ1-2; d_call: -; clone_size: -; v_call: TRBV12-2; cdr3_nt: TGTGCAAGTCGCGTAACCGGGACAGGGGCTCCTCCGCGCTATGGCTACACCTTC; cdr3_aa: CASRVTGTGAPPRYGYTF
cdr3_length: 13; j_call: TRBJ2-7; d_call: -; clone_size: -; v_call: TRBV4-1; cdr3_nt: TGCGCCAGCAGCGCACAGGTGGTCGACGAGCAGTACTTC; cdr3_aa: CASSAQVVDEQYF
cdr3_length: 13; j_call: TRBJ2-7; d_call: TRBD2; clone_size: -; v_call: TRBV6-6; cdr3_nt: TGTGCCAGCAGTTACGGCGGGAGAGTCGAGCAGTACTTC; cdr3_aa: CASSYGGRVEQYF
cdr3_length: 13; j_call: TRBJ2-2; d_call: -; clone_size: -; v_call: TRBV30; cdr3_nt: TGTGCCTGGAGTATCAGGGCCTTCGGGGAGCTGTTTTTT; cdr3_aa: CAWSIRAFGELFF
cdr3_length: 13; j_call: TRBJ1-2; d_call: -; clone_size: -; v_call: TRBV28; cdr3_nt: TGTGCCAGCAGCCAAACAGGGACCTATGGCTACACCTTC; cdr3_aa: CASSQTGTYGYTF
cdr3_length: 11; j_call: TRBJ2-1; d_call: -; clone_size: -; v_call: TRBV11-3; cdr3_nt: TGTGCCAGCAGCCAGAACAATGAGCAGTTCTTC; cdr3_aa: CASSQNNEQFF
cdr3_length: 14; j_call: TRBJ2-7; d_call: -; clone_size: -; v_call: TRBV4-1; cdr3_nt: TGCGCCAGCAGCCAAGGGTATTGGAGCTACGAGCAGTACTTC; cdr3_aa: CASSQGYWSYEQYF
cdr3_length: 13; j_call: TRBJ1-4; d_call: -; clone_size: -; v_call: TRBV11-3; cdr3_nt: TGTGCCAGCACTCCGTCGGGGGACGAAAAACTGTTTTTT; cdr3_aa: CASTPSGDEKLFF
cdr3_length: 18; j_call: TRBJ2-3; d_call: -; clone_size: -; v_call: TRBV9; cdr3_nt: TGTGCCAGCAGCGTGTCACCGGGTCCCCGGAATGGCGCAGATACGCAGTATTTT; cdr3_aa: CASSVSPGPRNGADTQYF
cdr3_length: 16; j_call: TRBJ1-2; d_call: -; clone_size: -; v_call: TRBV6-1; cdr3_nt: TGTGCCAGCAGTGAGACTCCGGGACACTCTAACTATGGCTACACCTTC; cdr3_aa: CASSETPGHSNYGYTF
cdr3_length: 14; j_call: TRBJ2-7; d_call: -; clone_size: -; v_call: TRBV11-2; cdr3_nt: TGTGCCAGCACCCGAGGGACTCCTCACTACGAGCAGTACTTC; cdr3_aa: CASTRGTPHYEQYF
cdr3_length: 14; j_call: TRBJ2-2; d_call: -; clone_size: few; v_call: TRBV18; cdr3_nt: TGTGCCAGCTCACCTCCTAGACAGCCTAGGGAGCTGTTTTTT; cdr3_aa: CASSPPRQPRELFF
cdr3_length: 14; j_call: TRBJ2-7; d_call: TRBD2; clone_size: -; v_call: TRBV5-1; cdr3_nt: TGCGCCAGCAGCTTCCTAGCGGGCACTGGGGAGCAGTACTTC; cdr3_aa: CASSFLAGTGEQYF
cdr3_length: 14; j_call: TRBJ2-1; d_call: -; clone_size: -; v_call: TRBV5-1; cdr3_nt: TGCGCCAGCAGTCGGGATAGAGGCAACAATGAGCAGTTCTTC; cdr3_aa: CASSRDRGNNEQFF
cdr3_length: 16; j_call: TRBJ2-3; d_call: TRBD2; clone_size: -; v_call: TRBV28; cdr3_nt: TGTGCCAGCAGTTTTCTATCAGGACTAGCCACAGATACGCAGTATTTT; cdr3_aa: CASSFLSGLATDTQYF
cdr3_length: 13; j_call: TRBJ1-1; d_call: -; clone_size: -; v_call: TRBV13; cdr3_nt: TGTGCCAGCAGCGCCCCCGGGAGGACTGAAGCTTTCTTT; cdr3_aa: CASSAPGRTEAFF
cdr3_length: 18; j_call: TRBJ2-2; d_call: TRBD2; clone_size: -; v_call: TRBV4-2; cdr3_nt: TGTGCCAGCAGCCAGAGCCTAGCGGGGGCCGCGAACACCGGGGAGCTGTTTTTT; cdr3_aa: CASSQSLAGAANTGELFF
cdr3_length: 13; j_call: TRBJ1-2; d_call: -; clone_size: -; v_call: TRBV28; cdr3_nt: TGTGCCAGCAGTTTACCCAGGGTCCCTGGCTACACCTTC; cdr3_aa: CASSLPRVPGYTF
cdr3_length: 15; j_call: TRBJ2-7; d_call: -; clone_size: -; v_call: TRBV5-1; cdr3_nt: TGCGCCAGCAGCTTGGGATGGCAGGGGTTCTACGAGCAGTACTTC; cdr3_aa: CASSLGWQGFYEQYF
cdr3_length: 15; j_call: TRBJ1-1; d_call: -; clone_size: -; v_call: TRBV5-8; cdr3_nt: TGTGCCAGCAGCTTGGTCCCGTCTCGGAACACTGAAGCTTTCTTT; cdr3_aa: CASSLVPSRNTEAFF
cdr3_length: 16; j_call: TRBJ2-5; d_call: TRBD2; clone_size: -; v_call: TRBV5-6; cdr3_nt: TGTGCCAGCAGCCAGGCAGGAGCGGGGGGCTATGAGACCCAGTACTTC; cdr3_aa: CASSQAGAGGYETQYF
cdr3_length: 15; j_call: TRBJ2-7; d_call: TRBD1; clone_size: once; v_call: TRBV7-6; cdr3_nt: TGTGCCAGCAGCCCGGGACAGGGGGCCTCCTACGAGCAGTACTTC; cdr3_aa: CASSPGQGASYEQYF
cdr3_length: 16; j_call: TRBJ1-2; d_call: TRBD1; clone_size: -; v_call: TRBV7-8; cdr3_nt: TGTGCCAGCAGCTTAGTACGGGACAGCCCTAACTATGGCTACACCTTC; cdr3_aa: CASSLVRDSPNYGYTF
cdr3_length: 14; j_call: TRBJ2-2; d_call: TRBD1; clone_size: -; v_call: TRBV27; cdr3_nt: TGTGCAACATCCGGACAGGGGCCCACCGGGGAGCTGTTTTTT; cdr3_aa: CATSGQGPTGELFF
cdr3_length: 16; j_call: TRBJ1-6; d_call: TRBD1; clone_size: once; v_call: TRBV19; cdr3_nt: TGTGCCAGTAGTATTAACTGGGACAGGGATTATTCACCCCTCCACTTT; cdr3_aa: CASSINWDRDYSPLHF
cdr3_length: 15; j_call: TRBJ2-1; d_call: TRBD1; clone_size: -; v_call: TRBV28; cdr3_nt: TGTGCCAGCAGTTTCAACAGGGGCTCCTACAATGAGCAGTTCTTC; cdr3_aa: CASSFNRGSYNEQFF
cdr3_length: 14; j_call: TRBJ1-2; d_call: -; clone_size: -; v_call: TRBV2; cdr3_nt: TGTGCCAGCAGTGAATCCCCCCGGGACTATGGCTACACCTTC; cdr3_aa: CASSESPRDYGYTF
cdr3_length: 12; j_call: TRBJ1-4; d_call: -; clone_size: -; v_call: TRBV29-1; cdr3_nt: TGCAGCGTTGGGGCGACTAATGAAAAACTGTTTTTT; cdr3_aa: CSVGATNEKLFF
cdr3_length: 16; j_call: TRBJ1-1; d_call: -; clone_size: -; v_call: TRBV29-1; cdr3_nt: TGCAGCATCCAAAGTTCTCATGTGCAGATGAACACTGAAGCTTTCTTT; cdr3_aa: CSIQSSHVQMNTEAFF
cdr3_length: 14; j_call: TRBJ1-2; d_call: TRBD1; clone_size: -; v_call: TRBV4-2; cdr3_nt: TGTGCCAGCAGCCGGGGACAGGAGAACTATGGCTACACCTTC; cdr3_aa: CASSRGQENYGYTF
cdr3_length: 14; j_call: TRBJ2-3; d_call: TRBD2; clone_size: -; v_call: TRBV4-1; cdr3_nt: TGCGCCAGCAGACTAGCGGCAGCCACAGATACGCAGTATTTT; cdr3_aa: CASRLAAATDTQYF
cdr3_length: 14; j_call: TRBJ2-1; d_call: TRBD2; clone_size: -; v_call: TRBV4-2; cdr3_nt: TGTGCCAGCAGCCAAGAACTAGCGGGAGTGGAGCAGTTCTTC; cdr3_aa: CASSQELAGVEQFF
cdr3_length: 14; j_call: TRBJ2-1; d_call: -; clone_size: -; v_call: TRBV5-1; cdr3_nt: TGCGCCAGCAGCTTGACTCGCCCGTGGAATGAGCAGTTCTTC; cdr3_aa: CASSLTRPWNEQFF
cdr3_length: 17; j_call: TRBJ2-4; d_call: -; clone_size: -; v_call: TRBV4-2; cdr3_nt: TGTGCCAGCAGCCAAGAAGCCAGGGGGCTCTCTAGCGGCCCCCAGTACTTC; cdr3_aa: CASSQEARGLSSGPQYF
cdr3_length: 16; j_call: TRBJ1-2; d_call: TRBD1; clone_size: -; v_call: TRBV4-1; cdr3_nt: TGCGCCAGCAGCCAAACCGGACAGGGAAACAACTATGGCTACACCTTC; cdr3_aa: CASSQTGQGNNYGYTF
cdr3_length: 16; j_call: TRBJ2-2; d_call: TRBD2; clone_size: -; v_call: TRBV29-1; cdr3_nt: TGCAGCGCCCTTCTATGGGGGGGGTTGGCCACCGGGGAGCTGTTTTTT; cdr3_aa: CSALLWGGLATGELFF